A selection of T cell receptor beta chains follows, all from one sample in a study of CD8 T cells in Susac syndrome. TCRdb independently ran MiXCR on the immunoSEQ multiplex PCR reads; one entry per CDR3 protein. There are over 65,000 distinct CDR3 sequences in the sample; 90% to 95% occur only once, and more than 0.5% lies in the top ten. Sample: CD4+ T cells from PBMCs. Receptors were obtained from a human donor with Susac syndrome. Both conserved end residues are part of each CDR3. Fields, in order: CDR3 length, clone size, V gene, D gene, J gene, CDR3 DNA, CDR3 protein. D genes are given only for firm matches. Rows give clone size only sometimes, using once, few, many, or a class for an expanded clone.

cdr3_length: 15
clone_size: -
v_call: TRBV18
d_call: TRBD1
j_call: TRBJ1-2
cdr3_nt: TGTGCCAGCTCACCGGGACAGGCCAGTCCTTATGGCTACACCTTC
cdr3_aa: CASSPGQASPYGYTF

cdr3_length: 16
clone_size: -
v_call: TRBV12-3/TRBV12-4
d_call: TRBD1
j_call: TRBJ2-7
cdr3_nt: TGTGCCAGCAGCCGACCAGGGGGTGTTCACTCCTACGAGCAGTACTTC
cdr3_aa: CASSRPGGVHSYEQYF

cdr3_length: 15
clone_size: -
v_call: TRBV7-9
d_call: TRBD1
j_call: TRBJ2-1
cdr3_nt: TGTGCCAGCAGCTTTCCTAGAGGACAGGGCGGTGAGCAGTTCTTC
cdr3_aa: CASSFPRGQGGEQFF

cdr3_length: 15
clone_size: once
v_call: TRBV28
d_call: -
j_call: TRBJ2-1
cdr3_nt: TGTGCCAGCACCCCAGGCGGGGCAGGGTACAATGAGCAGTTCTTC
cdr3_aa: CASTPGGAGYNEQFF

cdr3_length: 14
clone_size: -
v_call: TRBV28
d_call: -
j_call: TRBJ2-5
cdr3_nt: TGTGCCAGCAGGCGACAGCCCGGGACAGAGACCCAGTACTTC
cdr3_aa: CASRRQPGTETQYF

cdr3_length: 14
clone_size: -
v_call: TRBV9
d_call: TRBD2
j_call: TRBJ2-5
cdr3_nt: TGTGCCAGCAGCGGCGGGACTAGCCTAGAGACCCAGTACTTC
cdr3_aa: CASSGGTSLETQYF

cdr3_length: 15
clone_size: -
v_call: TRBV18
d_call: -
j_call: TRBJ2-5
cdr3_nt: TGTGCCAGCTCACCACCGCACAGGGTGGCGGAGACCCAGTACTTC
cdr3_aa: CASSPPHRVAETQYF

cdr3_length: 15
clone_size: -
v_call: TRBV18
d_call: TRBD2
j_call: TRBJ2-1
cdr3_nt: TGTGCCAGCTCACTGACGAGCGGGACCTACAATGAGCAGTTCTTC
cdr3_aa: CASSLTSGTYNEQFF

cdr3_length: 15
clone_size: -
v_call: TRBV6-5
d_call: -
j_call: TRBJ2-1
cdr3_nt: TGTGCCAGCTCACCAGACAGGAGTAGGGTTAATGAGCAGTTCTTC
cdr3_aa: CASSPDRSRVNEQFF

cdr3_length: 14
clone_size: -
v_call: TRBV19
d_call: TRBD1
j_call: TRBJ2-1
cdr3_nt: TGTGCCAGTAGTTCGGGACAGGGGATAGATGAGCAGTTCTTC
cdr3_aa: CASSSGQGIDEQFF

cdr3_length: 17
clone_size: -
v_call: TRBV6-1
d_call: -
j_call: TRBJ2-1
cdr3_nt: TGTGCCAGCAGCCAACTGGCCGGGAAGGTAAAATACAATGAGCAGTTCTTC
cdr3_aa: CASSQLAGKVKYNEQFF

cdr3_length: 16
clone_size: -
v_call: TRBV24-1
d_call: TRBD2
j_call: TRBJ2-3
cdr3_nt: TGTGCCACCAGTGATGGAGTAGCGGGGAAATGGGATACGCAGTATTTT
cdr3_aa: CATSDGVAGKWDTQYF

cdr3_length: 13
clone_size: -
v_call: TRBV20-1
d_call: -
j_call: TRBJ2-1
cdr3_nt: TGCAGTGCTAGAGGCTCAACTAGGAATGAGCAGTTCTTC
cdr3_aa: CSARGSTRNEQFF

cdr3_length: 13
clone_size: -
v_call: TRBV19
d_call: -
j_call: TRBJ2-5
cdr3_nt: TGTGCCAGTAGAGGGACCATCAAAGAGACCCAGTACTTC
cdr3_aa: CASRGTIKETQYF

cdr3_length: 14
clone_size: -
v_call: TRBV18
d_call: -
j_call: TRBJ1-3
cdr3_nt: TGTGCCAGCTCAGATACAGTGATCGGAAACACCATATATTTT
cdr3_aa: CASSDTVIGNTIYF

cdr3_length: 17
clone_size: -
v_call: TRBV24-1
d_call: TRBD1
j_call: TRBJ2-1
cdr3_nt: TGTGCCACCAGTGATTGGGGCGCCGGACAGGGCATCGGTGAGCAGTTCTTC
cdr3_aa: CATSDWGAGQGIGEQFF

cdr3_length: 15
clone_size: few
v_call: TRBV6-2/TRBV6-3
d_call: -
j_call: TRBJ2-5
cdr3_nt: TGTGCCAGCAGTTACGGAGGCCACACACGAGAGACCCAGTACTTC
cdr3_aa: CASSYGGHTRETQYF

cdr3_length: 17
clone_size: -
v_call: TRBV4-1
d_call: -
j_call: TRBJ2-6
cdr3_nt: TGCGCCAGCAGCCAAGACACAACCACCTCTGGGGCCAACGTCCTGACTTTC
cdr3_aa: CASSQDTTTSGANVLTF

cdr3_length: 16
clone_size: -
v_call: TRBV19
d_call: TRBD1
j_call: TRBJ1-2
cdr3_nt: TGTGCCAGTAGTATCACCTCCGGACAGGGGACCTATGGCTACACCTTC
cdr3_aa: CASSITSGQGTYGYTF

cdr3_length: 15
clone_size: once
v_call: TRBV20-1
d_call: TRBD2
j_call: TRBJ2-3
cdr3_nt: TGCAGTGCTGCGGGGGGTGCCACTAGCACAGATACGCAGTATTTT
cdr3_aa: CSAAGGATSTDTQYF

cdr3_length: 15
clone_size: -
v_call: TRBV4-3
d_call: TRBD1
j_call: TRBJ2-5
cdr3_nt: TGCGCCAGCAGCCAAAGGACAGGGAAACAAGAGACCCAGTACTTC
cdr3_aa: CASSQRTGKQETQYF

cdr3_length: 17
clone_size: -
v_call: TRBV4-1
d_call: -
j_call: TRBJ2-1
cdr3_nt: TGCGCCAGCAGCCAAGATCGGGTGTCTGGATTTGGGAATGAGCAGTTCTTC
cdr3_aa: CASSQDRVSGFGNEQFF

cdr3_length: 12
clone_size: -
v_call: TRBV11-2
d_call: -
j_call: TRBJ2-7
cdr3_nt: TGTGCCAGCAGCTTACCCCTCTACGAGCAGCACTTC
cdr3_aa: CASSLPLYEQHF

cdr3_length: 17
clone_size: -
v_call: TRBV4-2
d_call: TRBD2
j_call: TRBJ2-1
cdr3_nt: TGTGCCAGCAGCTTGGGGCATGGGACTAGCGGTAACAATGAGCAGTTCTTC
cdr3_aa: CASSLGHGTSGNNEQFF

cdr3_length: 12
clone_size: -
v_call: TRBV20-1
d_call: -
j_call: TRBJ2-6
cdr3_nt: TGCAGTGCAGACTCTGGGGCCAACGTCCTGACTTTC
cdr3_aa: CSADSGANVLTF

cdr3_length: 14
clone_size: -
v_call: TRBV20-1
d_call: -
j_call: TRBJ2-5
cdr3_nt: TGCAGTGCCCTACCTCCCCAGGGCCAGGAGACCCAGTACTTC
cdr3_aa: CSALPPQGQETQYF

cdr3_length: 15
clone_size: -
v_call: TRBV4-3
d_call: -
j_call: TRBJ1-3
cdr3_nt: TGCGCCAGCAGCCAAGAATGGGGCAGGGGTCACACCATATATTTT
cdr3_aa: CASSQEWGRGHTIYF

cdr3_length: 15
clone_size: once
v_call: TRBV2
d_call: -
j_call: TRBJ1-5
cdr3_nt: TGTGCCAGCAGTGAATTCGCCAGGGACAATCAGCCCCAGCATTTT
cdr3_aa: CASSEFARDNQPQHF

cdr3_length: 13
clone_size: -
v_call: TRBV7-2
d_call: -
j_call: TRBJ1-2
cdr3_nt: TGTGCCAGCAGCCCCCAACAGCCCTGGGGCTACACCTTC
cdr3_aa: CASSPQQPWGYTF

cdr3_length: 15
clone_size: -
v_call: TRBV12-3/TRBV12-4
d_call: -
j_call: TRBJ2-1
cdr3_nt: TGTGCCAGCAGTTTGGGAGCGGTTACCTACAATGAGCAGTTCTTC
cdr3_aa: CASSLGAVTYNEQFF

cdr3_length: 15
clone_size: -
v_call: TRBV6-5
d_call: TRBD1
j_call: TRBJ2-1
cdr3_nt: TGTGCCAGCAGACGCCGGGACAGGGGGTTGAATGAGCAGTTCTTC
cdr3_aa: CASRRRDRGLNEQFF

cdr3_length: 14
clone_size: -
v_call: TRBV5-1
d_call: -
j_call: TRBJ1-2
cdr3_nt: TGCGCCAGCAGCTCGGACCTAACACGAAATGGCTACACCTTC
cdr3_aa: CASSSDLTRNGYTF

cdr3_length: 16
clone_size: -
v_call: TRBV5-1
d_call: -
j_call: TRBJ2-1
cdr3_nt: TGCGCCAGCAGCTTGCGGCAGCTAAGTACCCACAATGAGCAGTTCTTC
cdr3_aa: CASSLRQLSTHNEQFF

cdr3_length: 21
clone_size: -
v_call: TRBV28
d_call: TRBD1
j_call: TRBJ1-3
cdr3_nt: TGTGCCAGCAGTTTATCAGGTGGACCAGGGGGGTTTTTCTTCCGGGGAAACACCATATATTTT
cdr3_aa: CASSLSGGPGGFFFRGNTIYF

cdr3_length: 16
clone_size: once
v_call: TRBV6-2/TRBV6-3
d_call: TRBD2
j_call: TRBJ2-3
cdr3_nt: TGTGCCAGCAGTTACTCCGGGACTAGCTTTTCTGATACGCAGTATTTT
cdr3_aa: CASSYSGTSFSDTQYF

cdr3_length: 17
clone_size: -
v_call: TRBV29-1
d_call: TRBD1
j_call: TRBJ1-5
cdr3_nt: TGCAGCGCCATCCCCGGGACAGAAAAGTTTAGCAATCAGCCCCAGCATTTT
cdr3_aa: CSAIPGTEKFSNQPQHF

cdr3_length: 15
clone_size: -
v_call: TRBV7-3
d_call: -
j_call: TRBJ2-7
cdr3_nt: TGTGCCAGCAGCTTCGAACCATCGGCACACTACGAGCAGTACTTC
cdr3_aa: CASSFEPSAHYEQYF

cdr3_length: 16
clone_size: -
v_call: TRBV7-3
d_call: -
j_call: TRBJ2-6
cdr3_nt: TGTGCCAGCAGCTTAAAAGCAGACAGCGGGGCCAACGTCCTGACTTTC
cdr3_aa: CASSLKADSGANVLTF

cdr3_length: 11
clone_size: -
v_call: TRBV7-2
d_call: -
j_call: TRBJ2-1
cdr3_nt: TGTGCCAGCAGCCCCGACTATGAGCAGTTCTTC
cdr3_aa: CASSPDYEQFF

cdr3_length: 11
clone_size: -
v_call: TRBV30
d_call: -
j_call: TRBJ1-1
cdr3_nt: TGTGCCTGGGAGGTCGGAGGGAAAGCTTTCTTT
cdr3_aa: CAWEVGGKAFF

cdr3_length: 16
clone_size: -
v_call: TRBV7-2
d_call: -
j_call: TRBJ1-5
cdr3_nt: TGTGCCAGCAGCTTAGTTGCATTAGATGGCAATCAGCCCCAGCATTTT
cdr3_aa: CASSLVALDGNQPQHF

cdr3_length: 14
clone_size: -
v_call: TRBV7-9
d_call: -
j_call: TRBJ1-2
cdr3_nt: TGTGCCAGCAGCGCCTCGGGGACCGCGCATGGCTACACCTTC
cdr3_aa: CASSASGTAHGYTF

cdr3_length: 13
clone_size: -
v_call: TRBV2
d_call: TRBD1
j_call: TRBJ2-2
cdr3_nt: TGTGCCAGCAGAGTACAGGGGTCCGGGGAGCTGTTTTTT
cdr3_aa: CASRVQGSGELFF

cdr3_length: 13
clone_size: -
v_call: TRBV2
d_call: -
j_call: TRBJ1-5
cdr3_nt: TGTGCCAGCAGTGGGCAGATTTATCAGCCCCAGCATTTT
cdr3_aa: CASSGQIYQPQHF

cdr3_length: 15
clone_size: -
v_call: TRBV20-1
d_call: TRBD2
j_call: TRBJ2-7
cdr3_nt: TGCAGTGCTAGAGGCACTAGCGGGAGCGGTTACGAGCAGTACTTC
cdr3_aa: CSARGTSGSGYEQYF

cdr3_length: 15
clone_size: -
v_call: TRBV3-1
d_call: TRBD1
j_call: TRBJ2-1
cdr3_nt: TGTGCCAGCGGACTCGACAGGGGGGTATACAATGAGCAGTTCTTC
cdr3_aa: CASGLDRGVYNEQFF

cdr3_length: 16
clone_size: once
v_call: TRBV18
d_call: -
j_call: TRBJ1-1
cdr3_nt: TGTGCCAGCTCACCCGGACAGTACCAATTGAACACTGAAGCTTTCTTT
cdr3_aa: CASSPGQYQLNTEAFF

cdr3_length: 15
clone_size: -
v_call: TRBV20-1
d_call: TRBD2
j_call: TRBJ2-7
cdr3_nt: TGCAGTGCTAGTCTCGGGACTAGCGGGGCTGGCGAGCAGTACTTC
cdr3_aa: CSASLGTSGAGEQYF

cdr3_length: 17
clone_size: -
v_call: TRBV4-3
d_call: -
j_call: TRBJ2-5
cdr3_nt: TGCGCCAGCAGCCAAGACTCGGGGAGAATTGTCCAAGGGACCCAGTACTTC
cdr3_aa: CASSQDSGRIVQGTQYF

cdr3_length: 16
clone_size: -
v_call: TRBV7-3
d_call: TRBD2
j_call: TRBJ2-1
cdr3_nt: TGTGCCAGCAGCTTATTTGGGACTAATCCTACGAATGAGCAGTTCTTC
cdr3_aa: CASSLFGTNPTNEQFF

cdr3_length: 13
clone_size: -
v_call: TRBV20-1
d_call: -
j_call: TRBJ1-5
cdr3_nt: TGCAGTGCCCTAGACGGACAAGCCCAGCCCCAGCATTTT
cdr3_aa: CSALDGQAQPQHF

cdr3_length: 12
clone_size: -
v_call: TRBV30
d_call: -
j_call: TRBJ1-2
cdr3_nt: TGTGCCTGGAGGTGGGGGTCCTCCGGCTACACCTTC
cdr3_aa: CAWRWGSSGYTF

cdr3_length: 15
clone_size: -
v_call: TRBV7-2
d_call: -
j_call: TRBJ1-2
cdr3_nt: TGTGCCAGCAGCTTAGGTTCAGGCGTCGGCTATGGCTACACCTTC
cdr3_aa: CASSLGSGVGYGYTF

cdr3_length: 15
clone_size: -
v_call: TRBV7-2
d_call: TRBD2
j_call: TRBJ2-1
cdr3_nt: TGTGCCAGCAGCCGTTCAGCGGGGTTACACAATGAGCAGTTCTTC
cdr3_aa: CASSRSAGLHNEQFF

cdr3_length: 15
clone_size: -
v_call: TRBV12-3/TRBV12-4
d_call: -
j_call: TRBJ2-7
cdr3_nt: TGTGCCAGCAGTGCCGCAGCCAACCCCCTGGGGGAGCAGTACTTC
cdr3_aa: CASSAAANPLGEQYF

cdr3_length: 14
clone_size: -
v_call: TRBV19
d_call: -
j_call: TRBJ1-2
cdr3_nt: TGTGCCAGCTCCCACCAACAGGGAAACTATGGCTACACCTTC
cdr3_aa: CASSHQQGNYGYTF

cdr3_length: 15
clone_size: -
v_call: TRBV6-5
d_call: -
j_call: TRBJ1-5
cdr3_nt: TGTGCCAGCAGCCCCCGGATAACCGGATATCAGCCCCAGCATTTT
cdr3_aa: CASSPRITGYQPQHF